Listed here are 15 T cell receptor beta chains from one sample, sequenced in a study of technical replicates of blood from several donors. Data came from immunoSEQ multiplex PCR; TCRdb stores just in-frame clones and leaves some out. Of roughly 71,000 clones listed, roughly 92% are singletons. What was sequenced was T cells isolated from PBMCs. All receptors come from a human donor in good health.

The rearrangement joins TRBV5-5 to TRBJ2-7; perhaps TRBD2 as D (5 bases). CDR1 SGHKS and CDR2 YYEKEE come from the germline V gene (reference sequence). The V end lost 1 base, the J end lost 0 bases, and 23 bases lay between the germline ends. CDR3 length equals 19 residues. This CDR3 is CASSLFKVSGLSSSYEQYF. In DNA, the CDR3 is TGTGCCAGCAGCTTGTTTAAGGTGAGCGGCCTCTCAAGCTCCTACGAGCAGTACTTC. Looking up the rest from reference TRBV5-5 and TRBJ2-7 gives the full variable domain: DAGVTQSPTHLIKTRGQQVTLRCSPISGHKSVSWYQQVLGQGPQFIFQYYEKEERGRGNFPDRFSARQFPNYSSELNVNALLLGDSALYLCASSLFKVSGLSSSYEQYFGPGTRLTVT.

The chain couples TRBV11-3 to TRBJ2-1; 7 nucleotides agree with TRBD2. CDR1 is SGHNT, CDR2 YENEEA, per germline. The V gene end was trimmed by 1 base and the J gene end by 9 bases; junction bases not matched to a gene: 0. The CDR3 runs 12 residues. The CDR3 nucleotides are TGTGCCAGCAGCTTAGCGGGAGGTGAGCAGTTCTTC. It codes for CASSLAGGEQFF.

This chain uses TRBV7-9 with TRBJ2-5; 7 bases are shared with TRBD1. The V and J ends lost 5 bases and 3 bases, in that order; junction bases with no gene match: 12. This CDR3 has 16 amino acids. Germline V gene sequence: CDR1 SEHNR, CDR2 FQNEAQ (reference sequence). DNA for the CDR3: TGTGCCAGCAGCATCGAGGGGGCGTTCACCGAAGAGACCCAGTACTTC. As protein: CASSIEGAFTEETQYF.

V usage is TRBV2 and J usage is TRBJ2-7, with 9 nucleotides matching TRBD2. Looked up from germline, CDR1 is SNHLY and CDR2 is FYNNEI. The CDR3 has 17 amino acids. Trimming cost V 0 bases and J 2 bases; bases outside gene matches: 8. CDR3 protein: CASSEADSGRFAYEQYF. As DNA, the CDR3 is TGTGCCAGCAGTGAAGCGGACAGCGGGAGGTTCGCCTACGAGCAGTACTTC.

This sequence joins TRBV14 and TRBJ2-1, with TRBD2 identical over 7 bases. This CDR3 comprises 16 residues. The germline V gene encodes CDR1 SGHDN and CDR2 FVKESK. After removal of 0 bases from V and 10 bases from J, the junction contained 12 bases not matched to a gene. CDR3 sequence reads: CASSQDRELAYVEQFF. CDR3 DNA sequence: TGTGCCAGCAGCCAAGATCGGGAACTAGCGTACGTCGAGCAGTTCTTC. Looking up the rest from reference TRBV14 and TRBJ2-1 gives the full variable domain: EAGVTQFPSHSVIEKGQTVTLRCDPISGHDNLYWYRRVMGKEIKFLLHFVKESKQDESGMPNNRFLAERTGGTYSTLKVQPAELEDSGVYFCASSQDRELAYVEQFFGPGTRLTVL.

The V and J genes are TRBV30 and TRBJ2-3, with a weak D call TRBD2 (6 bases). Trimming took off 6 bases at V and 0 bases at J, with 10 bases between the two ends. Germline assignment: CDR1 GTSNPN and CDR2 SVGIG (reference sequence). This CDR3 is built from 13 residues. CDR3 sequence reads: CACGTPSTDTQYF. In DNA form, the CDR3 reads TGTGCCTGCGGGACTCCTAGCACAGATACGCAGTATTTT.

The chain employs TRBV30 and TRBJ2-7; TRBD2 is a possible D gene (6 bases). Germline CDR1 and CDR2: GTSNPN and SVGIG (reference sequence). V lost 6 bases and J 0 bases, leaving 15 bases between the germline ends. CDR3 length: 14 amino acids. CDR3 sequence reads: CACLEKRVSYEQYF. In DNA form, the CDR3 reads TGTGCCTGCCTCGAAAAGCGGGTCTCCTACGAGCAGTACTTC.

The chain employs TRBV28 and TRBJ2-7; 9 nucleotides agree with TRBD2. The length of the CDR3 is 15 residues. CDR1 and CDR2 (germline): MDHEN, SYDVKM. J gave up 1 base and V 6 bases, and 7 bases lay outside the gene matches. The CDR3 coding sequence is TGTGCCAGCAGGCAAGGCGGGGGGGGTTCCTACGAGCAGTACTTC. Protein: CASRQGGGGSYEQYF.

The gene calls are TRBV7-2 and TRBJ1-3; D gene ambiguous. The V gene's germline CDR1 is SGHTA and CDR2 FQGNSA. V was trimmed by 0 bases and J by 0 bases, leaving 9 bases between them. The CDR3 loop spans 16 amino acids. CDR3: CASSLAAGFSGNTIYF. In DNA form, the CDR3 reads TGTGCCAGCAGCTTAGCGGCAGGCTTCTCTGGAAACACCATATATTTT.

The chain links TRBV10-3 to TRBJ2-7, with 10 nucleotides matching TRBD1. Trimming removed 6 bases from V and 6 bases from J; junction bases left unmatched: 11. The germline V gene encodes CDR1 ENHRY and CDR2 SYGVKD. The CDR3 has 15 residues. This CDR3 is CAISTSGDRGSEQYF. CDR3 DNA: TGTGCCATCAGCACATCCGGGGACAGGGGCTCCGAGCAGTACTTC.

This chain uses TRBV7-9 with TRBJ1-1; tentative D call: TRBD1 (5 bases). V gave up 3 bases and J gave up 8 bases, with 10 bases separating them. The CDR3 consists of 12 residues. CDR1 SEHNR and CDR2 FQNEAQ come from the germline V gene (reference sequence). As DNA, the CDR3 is TGTGCCAGCAGCTTCGGGGGTCGGGAAGCTTTCTTT. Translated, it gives CASSFGGREAFF.

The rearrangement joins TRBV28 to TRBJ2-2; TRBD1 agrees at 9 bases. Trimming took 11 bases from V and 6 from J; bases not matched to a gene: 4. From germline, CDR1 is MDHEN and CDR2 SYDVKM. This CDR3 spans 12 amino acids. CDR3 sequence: CAERQGAGELFF. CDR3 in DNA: TGTGCCGAAAGACAGGGGGCCGGGGAGCTGTTTTTT.

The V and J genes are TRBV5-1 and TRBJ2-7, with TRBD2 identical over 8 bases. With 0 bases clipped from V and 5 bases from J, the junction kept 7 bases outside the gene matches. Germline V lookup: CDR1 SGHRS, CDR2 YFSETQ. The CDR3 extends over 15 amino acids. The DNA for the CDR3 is TGCGCCAGCAGCTTGGGGACTAGCTCTCTCCACGAGCAGTACTTC. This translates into CASSLGTSSLHEQYF.

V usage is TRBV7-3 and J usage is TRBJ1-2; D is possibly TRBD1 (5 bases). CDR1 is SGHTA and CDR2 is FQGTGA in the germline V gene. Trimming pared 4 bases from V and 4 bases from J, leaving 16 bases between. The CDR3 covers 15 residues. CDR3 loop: CASSSTDLNPYGYTF. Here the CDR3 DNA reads TGTGCCAGCAGCTCGACAGATCTAAACCCCTATGGCTACACCTTC.

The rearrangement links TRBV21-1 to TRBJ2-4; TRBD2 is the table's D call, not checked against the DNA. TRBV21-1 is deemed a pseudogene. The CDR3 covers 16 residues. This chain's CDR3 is CASSKNTAGGKNIQYF. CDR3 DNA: TGTGCCAGCAGCAAAAATACGGCGGGGGGGAAAAACATTCAGTACTTC.